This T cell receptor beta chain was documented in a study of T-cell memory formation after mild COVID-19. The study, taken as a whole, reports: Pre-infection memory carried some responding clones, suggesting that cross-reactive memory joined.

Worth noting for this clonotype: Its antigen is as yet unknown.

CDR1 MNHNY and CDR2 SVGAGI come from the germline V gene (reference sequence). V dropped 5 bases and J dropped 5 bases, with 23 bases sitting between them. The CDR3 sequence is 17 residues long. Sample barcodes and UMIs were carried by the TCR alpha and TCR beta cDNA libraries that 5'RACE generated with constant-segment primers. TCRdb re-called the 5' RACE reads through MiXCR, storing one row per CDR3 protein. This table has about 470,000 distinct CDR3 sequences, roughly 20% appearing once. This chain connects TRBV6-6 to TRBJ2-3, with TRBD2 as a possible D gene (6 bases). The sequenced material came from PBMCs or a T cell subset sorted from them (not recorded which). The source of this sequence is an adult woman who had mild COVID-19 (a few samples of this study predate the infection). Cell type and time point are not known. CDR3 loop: CASSLLASGSLQDTQYF. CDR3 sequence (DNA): TGTGCCAGCAGTCTACTAGCCTCCGGGAGCTTGCAAGATACGCAGTATTTT.